The 8 T cell receptor beta chains presented below share a single source sample, sequenced in a study of cytomegalovirus exposure and HLA in healthy donors. The study ran its PCR with 60 Vbeta and 13 Jbeta primers. Sequenced by immunoSEQ multiplex PCR; TCRdb stores in-frame clones only, minus some. The data hold 120,000 or so clones, with roughly a tenth observed a single time. Sequenced sample: PBMCs. These receptors came from a woman aged 18-29 years in good health and CMV-seropositive.

This clone was seen a few times. The CDR3 reads CASSVSGRGPNEQYF. As DNA, the CDR3 is TGTGCCAGCAGCGTATCGGGCAGGGGGCCCAACGAGCAGTACTTC. The chain uses TRBV9 and TRBJ2-7, with 8 bases lining up with TRBD1. Germline V gives CDR1 SGDLS, CDR2 YYNGEE. J lost 5 bases, V lost 1 base, and 8 bases had no gene match. The CDR3 has 15 residues.

This clone has only a few counts. This chain links TRBV9 with TRBJ2-7; 7 bases match TRBD1. The ends lost 2 bases at V and 3 bases at J; junction bases unmatched: 5. Germline V CDR1 and CDR2: SGDLS, YYNGEE. The CDR3 length is 14 residues. Written as DNA, the CDR3 is TGTGCCAGCAGCGTCGACGGGACAGACTACGAGCAGTACTTC. It translates to CASSVDGTDYEQYF.

V and J are TRBV6-1 and TRBJ2-7; 9 positions match TRBD1. CDR3 size: 15 residues. Losses at the gene ends were 2 bases for V and 6 bases for J; bases not matched to a gene: 8. Germline loops: CDR1 MNHNS, CDR2 SASEGT. CDR3 sequence reads: CASSESGTGWAEQYF. The CDR3 DNA is TGTGCCAGCAGTGAATCTGGGACAGGGTGGGCCGAGCAGTACTTC.

This clone appeared a few times. The chain joins TRBV7-2 to TRBJ2-1, with 10 nucleotides matching TRBD2. The V and J ends lost 4 bases and 2 bases, in that order; junction bases with no gene match: 2. There are 15 residues in the CDR3. Germline lookup yields CDR1 SGHTA and CDR2 FQGNSA. CDR3 nucleotide sequence: TGTGCCAGCAGCTACACTAGCGGGACCTACAATGAGCAGTTCTTC. Translation: CASSYTSGTYNEQFF.

The chain couples TRBV5-4 to TRBJ1-2; D is possibly TRBD1 (5 bases). Looked up from germline, CDR1 is SGHNT and CDR2 is YYREEE (reference sequence). Trimming took 1 base from V and 1 from J, leaving 17 bases between them. This CDR3 has 17 amino acids. CDR3 amino acids: CASSLISGGTLNYGYTF. The CDR3 DNA reads as TGTGCCAGCAGCTTGATCAGCGGAGGGACCCTTAACTATGGCTACACCTTC.

This clone was seen a handful of times. V and J are TRBV2 and TRBJ2-1; D may be TRBD2 (5 bases). This CDR3 is built from 10 residues. V was shortened by 11 bases and J by 9 bases, with 11 bases between the two germline ends. Germline CDR1 and CDR2: SNHLY and FYNNEI. The CDR3 loop is CAVTSPEQFF. The CDR3 DNA reads TGTGCCGTAACTAGTCCTGAGCAGTTCTTC. Looking up the rest from reference TRBV2 and TRBJ2-1 gives the full variable domain: EPEVTQTPSHQVTQMGQEVILRCVPISNHLYFYWYRQILGQKVEFLVSFYNNEISEKSEIFDDQFSVERPDGSNFTLKIRSTKLEDSAMYFCAVTSPEQFFGPGTRLTVL.

This clone turned up a few times. In the same sample, other DNA sequences code for this CDR3. The rearrangement uses TRBV19 and TRBJ1-5, with D hard to call. V dropped 3 bases and J dropped 2 bases, with 5 bases sitting between them. The CDR3 has 13 amino acids. Germline V lookup: CDR1 LNHDA, CDR2 SQIVND (reference sequence). CDR3 coding DNA: TGTGCCAGTAGTATTGCAGGCAATCAGCCCCAGCATTTT. Translation: CASSIAGNQPQHF.

V and J are TRBV7-9 and TRBJ2-5; weak D call: TRBD2 (6 bases). The V and J ends lost 4 bases and 5 bases respectively, with 20 bases between them. CDR1 and CDR2 from the germline V gene are SEHNR and FQNEAQ (reference sequence). The CDR3 runs 16 residues. In DNA, the CDR3 is TGTGCCAGCAGCTCTAGGGTGAAGGGAGGCGGCGAGACCCAGTACTTC. Translating gives CASSSRVKGGGETQYF.